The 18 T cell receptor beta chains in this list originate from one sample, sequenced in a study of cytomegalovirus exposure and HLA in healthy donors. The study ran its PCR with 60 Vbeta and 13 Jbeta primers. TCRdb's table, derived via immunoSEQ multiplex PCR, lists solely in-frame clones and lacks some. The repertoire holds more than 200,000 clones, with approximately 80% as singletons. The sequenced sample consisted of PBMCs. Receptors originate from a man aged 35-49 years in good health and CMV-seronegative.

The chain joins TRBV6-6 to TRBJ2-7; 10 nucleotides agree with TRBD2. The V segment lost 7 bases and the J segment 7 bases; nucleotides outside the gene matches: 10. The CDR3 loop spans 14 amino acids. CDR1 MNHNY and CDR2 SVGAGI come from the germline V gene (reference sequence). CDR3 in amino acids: CASTVAGGRREQYF. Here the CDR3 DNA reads TGTGCCAGCACCGTAGCGGGAGGACGGCGAGAGCAGTACTTC.

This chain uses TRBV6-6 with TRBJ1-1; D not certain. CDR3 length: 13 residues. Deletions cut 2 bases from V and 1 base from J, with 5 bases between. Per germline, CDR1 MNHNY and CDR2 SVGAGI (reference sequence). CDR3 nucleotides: TGTGCCAGCAGTTACGTCAAGAACACTGAAGCTTTCTTT. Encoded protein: CASSYVKNTEAFF.

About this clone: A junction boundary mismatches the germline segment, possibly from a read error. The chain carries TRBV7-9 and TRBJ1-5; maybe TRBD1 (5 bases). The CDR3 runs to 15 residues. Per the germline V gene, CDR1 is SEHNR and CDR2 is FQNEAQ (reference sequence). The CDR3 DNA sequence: TGTTCCAGCAGCTCGGACAATGAGGTCAATCAGCCCCAGCATTTT. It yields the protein CSSSSDNEVNQPQHF. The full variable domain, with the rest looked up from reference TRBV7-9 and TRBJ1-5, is DTGVSQNPRHKITKRGQNVTFRCDPISEHNRLYWYRQTLGQGPEFLTYFQNEAQLEKSRLLSDRFSAERPKGSFSTLEIQRTEQGDSAMYLCSSSSDNEVNQPQHFGDGTRLSIL.

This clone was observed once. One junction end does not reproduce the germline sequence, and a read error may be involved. CDR3 sequence reads: CAISGTGRTGELFF. The CDR3 coding sequence is TGTGCCATAAGTGGGACAGGGCGCACCGGGGAGCTGTTTTTT. V and J are TRBV10-3 and TRBJ2-2; 9 bases line up with TRBD1. The CDR3 runs to 14 residues. Germline loops: CDR1 ENHRY, CDR2 SYGVKD.

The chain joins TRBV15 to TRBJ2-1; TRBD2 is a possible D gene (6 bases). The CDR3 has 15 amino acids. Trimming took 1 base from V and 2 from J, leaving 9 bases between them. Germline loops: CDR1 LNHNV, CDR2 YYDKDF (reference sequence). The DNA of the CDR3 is TGTGCCACCAGCAGAGGGGGGGAAACCTACAATGAGCAGTTCTTC. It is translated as CATSRGGETYNEQFF.

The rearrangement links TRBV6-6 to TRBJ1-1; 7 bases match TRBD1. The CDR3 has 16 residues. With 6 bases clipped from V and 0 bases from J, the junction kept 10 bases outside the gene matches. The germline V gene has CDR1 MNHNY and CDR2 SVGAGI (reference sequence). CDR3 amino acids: CASSPTGPAVNTEAFF. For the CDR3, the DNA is TGTGCCAGCAGCCCGACAGGGCCCGCAGTGAACACTGAAGCTTTCTTT.

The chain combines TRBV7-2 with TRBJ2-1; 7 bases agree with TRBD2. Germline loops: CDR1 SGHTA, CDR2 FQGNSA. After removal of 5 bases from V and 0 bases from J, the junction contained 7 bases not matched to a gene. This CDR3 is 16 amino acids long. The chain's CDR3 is CASSLGGRSSYNEQFF. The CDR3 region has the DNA TGTGCCAGCAGCCTCGGGGGGAGAAGCTCCTACAATGAGCAGTTCTTC. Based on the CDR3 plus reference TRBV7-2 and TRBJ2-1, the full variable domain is GAGVSQSPSNKVTEKGKDVELRCDPISGHTALYWYRQSLGQGLEFLIYFQGNSAPDKSGLPSDRFSAERTGGSVSTLTIQRTQQEDSAVYLCASSLGGRSSYNEQFFGPGTRLTVL.

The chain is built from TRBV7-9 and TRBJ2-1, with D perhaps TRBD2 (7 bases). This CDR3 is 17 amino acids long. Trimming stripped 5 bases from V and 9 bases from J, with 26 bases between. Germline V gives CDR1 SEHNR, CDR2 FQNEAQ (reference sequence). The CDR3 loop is CASSPRGQRGPGGEQFF. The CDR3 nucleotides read TGTGCCAGCAGCCCCCGGGGGCAGCGGGGCCCTGGCGGTGAGCAGTTCTTC.

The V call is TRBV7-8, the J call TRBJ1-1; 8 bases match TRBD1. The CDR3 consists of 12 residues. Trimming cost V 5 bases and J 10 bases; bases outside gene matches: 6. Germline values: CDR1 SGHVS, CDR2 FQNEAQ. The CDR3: CASSTQQGGAFF. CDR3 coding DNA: TGTGCCAGCAGCACTCAACAGGGGGGAGCTTTCTTT. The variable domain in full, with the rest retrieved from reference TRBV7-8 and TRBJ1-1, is GAGVSQSPRYKVAKRGQDVALRCDPISGHVSLFWYQQALGQGPEFLTYFQNEAQLDKSGLPSDRFFAERPEGSVSTLKIQRTQQEDSAVYLCASSTQQGGAFFGQGTRLTVV.

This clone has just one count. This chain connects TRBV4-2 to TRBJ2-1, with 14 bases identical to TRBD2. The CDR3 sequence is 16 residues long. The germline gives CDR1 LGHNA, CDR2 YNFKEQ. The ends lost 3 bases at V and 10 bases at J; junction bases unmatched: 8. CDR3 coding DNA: TGTGCCAGCAGCCAGGAGGGACTAGCGGGAGCGCGGGAGCAGTTCTTC. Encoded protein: CASSQEGLAGAREQFF.

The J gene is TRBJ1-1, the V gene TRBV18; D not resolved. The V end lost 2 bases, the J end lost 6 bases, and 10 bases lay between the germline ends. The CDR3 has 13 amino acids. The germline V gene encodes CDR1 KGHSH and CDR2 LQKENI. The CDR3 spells CASSPAIRAEAFF. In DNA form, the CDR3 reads TGTGCCAGCTCACCAGCTATTCGGGCTGAAGCTTTCTTT.

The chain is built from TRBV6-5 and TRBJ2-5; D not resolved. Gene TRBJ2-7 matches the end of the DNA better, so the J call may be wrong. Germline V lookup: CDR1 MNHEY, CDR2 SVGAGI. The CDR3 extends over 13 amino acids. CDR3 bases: TGTGCCAGCAGTTACTCGAGTTCTTACGAGCAGTACTTC. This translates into CASSYSSSYEQYF.

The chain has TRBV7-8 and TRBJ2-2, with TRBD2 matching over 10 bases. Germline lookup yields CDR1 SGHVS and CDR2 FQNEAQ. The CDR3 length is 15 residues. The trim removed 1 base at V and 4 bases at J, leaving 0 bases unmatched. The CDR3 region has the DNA TGTGCCAGCAGCTTAGGACTAGCGGGCACCGGGGAGCTGTTTTTT. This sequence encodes CASSLGLAGTGELFF.

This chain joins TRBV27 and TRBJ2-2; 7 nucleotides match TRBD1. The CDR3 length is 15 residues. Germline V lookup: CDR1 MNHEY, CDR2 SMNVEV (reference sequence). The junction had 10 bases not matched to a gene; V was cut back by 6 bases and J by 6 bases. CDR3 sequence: CASRRQGLSAGELFF. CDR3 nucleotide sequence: TGTGCCAGCAGACGACAGGGATTAAGTGCCGGGGAGCTGTTTTTT.

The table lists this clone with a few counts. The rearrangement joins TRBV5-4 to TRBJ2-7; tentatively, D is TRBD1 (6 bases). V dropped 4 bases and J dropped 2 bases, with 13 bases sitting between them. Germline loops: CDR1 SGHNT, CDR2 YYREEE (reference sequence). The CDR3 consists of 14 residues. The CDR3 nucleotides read TGTGCCAGCAGCCTATCGGACAGCCCCTACGAGCAGTACTTC. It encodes CASSLSDSPYEQYF.

The CDR3 sequence is CASSAGLAGTYEQYF. In nucleotides, the CDR3 is TGTGCCAGCAGCGCCGGACTAGCGGGGACCTACGAGCAGTACTTC. V and J are TRBV9 and TRBJ2-7, with 12 bases that match TRBD2. Looked up from germline, CDR1 is SGDLS and CDR2 is YYNGEE. V gave up 3 bases and J gave up 2 bases; unmatched junction bases: 3. The CDR3 extends over 15 amino acids.

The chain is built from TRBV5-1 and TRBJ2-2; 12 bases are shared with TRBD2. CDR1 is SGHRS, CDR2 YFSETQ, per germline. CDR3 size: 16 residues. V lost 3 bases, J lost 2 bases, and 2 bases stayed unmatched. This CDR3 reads CASSSLAGGNTGELFF. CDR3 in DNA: TGCGCCAGCAGCTCACTAGCGGGGGGTAACACCGGGGAGCTGTTTTTT.

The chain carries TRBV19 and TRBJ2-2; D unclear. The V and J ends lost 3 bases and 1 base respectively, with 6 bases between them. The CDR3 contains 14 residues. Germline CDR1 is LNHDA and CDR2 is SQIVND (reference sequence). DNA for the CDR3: TGTGCCAGTAGTATTTCCAGGAACACCGGGGAGCTGTTTTTT. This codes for CASSISRNTGELFF.